This TCR beta chain was recovered during a study of shared clonotypes between healthy human individuals. Whole-study context: Researchers assigned three CD4 naive, three CD4 memory, two CD8 naive and one CD8 memory plate to each donor.

Study observations and caveats: Some clonotypes were shared by all four sorted-subset donors, while others were not shared. The non-shared ones had lower generation probabilities than the shared ones.

This CDR3 region has 14 residues. V was trimmed by 3 bases and J by 4 bases, leaving 12 bases between them. Germline lookup yields CDR1 KGHSH and CDR2 LQKENI. Sequencing used immunoSEQ multiplex PCR; TCRdb keeps in-frame clones, though not all of them. The sample contains around 1 million clones, approximately 80% of which appear only once. For this clone: Its antigen is unidentified.

The TCR was taken from a man between 18 and 29 years old in good health. This chain joins TRBV18 and TRBJ2-5, with D unresolved. Input material: memory CD4+ T cells sorted from blood. Subset given: CD45RA-negative fraction. The CDR3 spells CASSPVGFTETQYF. The CDR3 DNA follows: TGTGCCAGCTCACCTGTAGGGTTTACAGAGACCCAGTACTTC.